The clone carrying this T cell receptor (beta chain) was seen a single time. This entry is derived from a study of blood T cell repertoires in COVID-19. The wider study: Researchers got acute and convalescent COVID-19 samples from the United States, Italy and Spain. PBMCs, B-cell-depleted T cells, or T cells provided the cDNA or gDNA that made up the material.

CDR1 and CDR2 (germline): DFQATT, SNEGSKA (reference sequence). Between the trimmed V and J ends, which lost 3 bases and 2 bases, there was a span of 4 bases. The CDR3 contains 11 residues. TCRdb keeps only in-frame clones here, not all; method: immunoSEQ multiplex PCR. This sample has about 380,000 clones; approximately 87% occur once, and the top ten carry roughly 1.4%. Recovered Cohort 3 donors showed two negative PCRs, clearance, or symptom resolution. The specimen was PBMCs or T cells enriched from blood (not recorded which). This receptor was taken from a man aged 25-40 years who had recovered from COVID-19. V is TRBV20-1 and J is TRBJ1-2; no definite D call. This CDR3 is CSARANYGYTF. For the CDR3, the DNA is TGCAGTGCTAGGGCCAACTATGGCTACACCTTC.